This TCR beta chain was observed in a study of blood T cell repertoires in COVID-19 (dated by TCRdb to about 2020). With respect to the entire study: Samples from collaborators originated in the United States, Italy and Spain and spanned both the acute and convalescent phases of COVID-19. HLA class I and class II types, where available, came from metadata supplied by the sample provider rather than from assay-based typing. A freely available public database, intended as a resource for researchers studying the immune response to SARS-CoV-2, is where the repertoires were released. The prospective study material was composed of cDNA or gDNA derived from T cells, B-cell-depleted T cells, or PBMCs. A de-identified subject ID, COVID-19 status, age in years and sex were almost always included in the sample metadata. Samples came from the ongoing ImmuneRACE study (first 160 participants) plus 1,254 subjects from 6 global collaborators. Subjects who had been exposed to COVID-19, were actively infected with it, or had recovered from it provided the deeply sampled blood TCRbeta repertoires that made up the dataset. Overall results and qualifications from the work: How much clinical and demographic metadata was included differed by source and by participant, and the metadata was provided uncurated.

V has 1 base trimmed and J has 6 bases trimmed; junction bases matching no gene number 6. CDR1 LNHDA and CDR2 SQIVND were looked up in the germline V gene (reference sequence). There are 15 amino acids in the CDR3, from cysteine to phenylalanine inclusive. The kept DNA is CDR3 alone, 45 bases in frame from the first base. On this clone: Its specific antigen is unknown. No much larger clone exists at a distance of one base, and base qualities are not known.

TCRbeta CDR3 regions were amplified from genomic DNA using the immunoSEQ Assay, a bias-controlled multiplex PCR. On the study's bioinformatics: Nucleated cell counts per sample were estimated from amplification of reference gene primers within the assay. Sequence reads were collapsed and filtered to measure the absolute abundance of every unique TCRbeta CDR3 rearrangement. Productive Simpson clonality was computed per sample as the square root of Simpson's diversity index over productive rearrangements. TCRdb holds this immuneACCESS table with in-frame rearrangements only. Some clones are missing; in checked studies, unresolved V genes explain under half, and the rest has no known cause. The D gene and trimming were derived from the DNA, and the V and J assignments and clone size from that table. A total of 100,000 to 150,000 clones appear in this sample, around 81% of them only once. The ten largest clonotypes hold roughly 10% of the sample.

Each collaborating institution followed its own protocols to collect whole blood in K2EDTA tubes. For TCRbeta analysis, collaborator samples were shipped as frozen whole blood, as isolated PBMCs, or as DNA extracted from either sample type. The sequence was collected from a man aged 35 to 55 with active or convalescent COVID-19. Sequenced material: peripheral blood. This chain joins TRBV19 to TRBJ1-5; 7 central bases correspond to TRBD1. The DNA reads TGTGCCAGTAGTATAGGGACAGGTTCGCCTCAGCCCCAGCATTTT. This translates into CASSIGTGSPQPQHF.